This is a list of T cell receptor beta chains from one sample in a study of graft-versus-host responses after intestinal transplantation. Measured with immunoSEQ multiplex PCR; TCRdb has only the in-frame clones, and not every one. This sample has 50,000 to 75,000 clones, with around 86% found just once. The sequenced sample was ileum tissue, obtained 350 to 400 days after transplant. These receptor sequences come from a human patient who received an intestinal transplant, so some T cells may come from the graft donor. Both conserved end residues are part of each CDR3. Fields, in order: V gene, clone size, J gene, D gene, CDR3 length, CDR3 DNA, CDR3 protein. A D gene is named only where the DNA matches it firmly. Only some rows state a clone size, as once, few, many or a class for expanded clones.

v_call: TRBV6-1
clone_size: NA
j_call: TRBJ2-5
d_call: NA
cdr3_length: 11
cdr3_nt: TGTGCCAGCACTCGGGGAGAGACCCAGTACTTC
cdr3_aa: CASTRGETQYF

v_call: TRBV6-6
clone_size: NA
j_call: TRBJ2-3
d_call: TRBD1
cdr3_length: 13
cdr3_nt: TGTGCCAGCAGGGGACAGGGGACAGATACGCAGTATTTT
cdr3_aa: CASRGQGTDTQYF

v_call: TRBV15
clone_size: NA
j_call: TRBJ2-7
d_call: TRBD1
cdr3_length: 14
cdr3_nt: TGTGCCACCAGTGTAGACAGGGGGTCCTACGAGCAGTACTTC
cdr3_aa: CATSVDRGSYEQYF

v_call: TRBV2
clone_size: once
j_call: TRBJ1-6
d_call: TRBD1
cdr3_length: 14
cdr3_nt: TGTGCCAGCAGTGAAACAGGGGAGTATTCACCCCTCCACTTT
cdr3_aa: CASSETGEYSPLHF

v_call: TRBV4-1
clone_size: NA
j_call: TRBJ1-6
d_call: NA
cdr3_length: 16
cdr3_nt: TGCGCCAGCAGCCCACTGGGCCGATGGTATAATTCACCCCTCCACTTT
cdr3_aa: CASSPLGRWYNSPLHF

v_call: TRBV9
clone_size: NA
j_call: TRBJ2-3
d_call: NA
cdr3_length: 16
cdr3_nt: TGTGCCAGCAGCGTAGACGTGGGGGGAAGCACAGATACGCAGTATTTT
cdr3_aa: CASSVDVGGSTDTQYF

v_call: TRBV28
clone_size: NA
j_call: TRBJ1-5
d_call: NA
cdr3_length: 12
cdr3_nt: TGTGCCAGCTGGGACGGCAATCAGCCCCAGCATTTT
cdr3_aa: CASWDGNQPQHF

v_call: TRBV5-6
clone_size: NA
j_call: TRBJ1-6
d_call: NA
cdr3_length: 16
cdr3_nt: TGTGCCAGCAGCTGGGGAGGTGAGCCCTATAATTCACCCCTCCACTTT
cdr3_aa: CASSWGGEPYNSPLHF

v_call: TRBV6-6
clone_size: NA
j_call: TRBJ2-7
d_call: TRBD1
cdr3_length: 14
cdr3_nt: TGTGCCAGCAGACCGGGACAGGGTATCCCCGAGCAGTACTTC
cdr3_aa: CASRPGQGIPEQYF

v_call: TRBV28
clone_size: NA
j_call: TRBJ1-2
d_call: NA
cdr3_length: 15
cdr3_nt: TGTGCCAGCAGCTCCGCGGGGGCCGCAAACTATGGCTACACCTTC
cdr3_aa: CASSSAGAANYGYTF

v_call: TRBV11-2
clone_size: NA
j_call: TRBJ2-1
d_call: TRBD2
cdr3_length: 15
cdr3_nt: TGTGCCAGCAGCCTCACTAGCGGGATAGACAATGAGCAGTTCTTC
cdr3_aa: CASSLTSGIDNEQFF

v_call: TRBV5-4
clone_size: NA
j_call: TRBJ2-7
d_call: TRBD2
cdr3_length: 15
cdr3_nt: TGTGCCAGCAGCCCGGGACTAGCGGGAGGCTACGAGCAGTACTTC
cdr3_aa: CASSPGLAGGYEQYF

v_call: TRBV10-2
clone_size: NA
j_call: TRBJ2-1
d_call: TRBD2
cdr3_length: 16
cdr3_nt: TGCGCCAGCAGTGAGGTAGCGGGGATCTCCTACAATGAGCAGTTCTTC
cdr3_aa: CASSEVAGISYNEQFF

v_call: TRBV4-1
clone_size: few
j_call: TRBJ1-4
d_call: NA
cdr3_length: 15
cdr3_nt: TGCGCCAGCAGCCAAGATAGGGCCCTTGGTGAAAAACTGTTTTTT
cdr3_aa: CASSQDRALGEKLFF

v_call: TRBV5-1
clone_size: NA
j_call: TRBJ2-7
d_call: NA
cdr3_length: 11
cdr3_nt: TGCGCCAGCAGCTTTGGCTACGAGCAGTACTTC
cdr3_aa: CASSFGYEQYF

v_call: TRBV6-5
clone_size: once
j_call: TRBJ2-7
d_call: TRBD2
cdr3_length: 15
cdr3_nt: TGTGCCAGCAGCCCGGGACTACCGAGCTCCTACGAGCAGTACTTC
cdr3_aa: CASSPGLPSSYEQYF

v_call: TRBV11-2
clone_size: NA
j_call: TRBJ1-4
d_call: NA
cdr3_length: 13
cdr3_nt: TGTGCCAGCAGCGCGAAAACTAATGAAAAACTGTTTTTT
cdr3_aa: CASSAKTNEKLFF

v_call: TRBV5-1
clone_size: NA
j_call: TRBJ1-6
d_call: TRBD1
cdr3_length: 15
cdr3_nt: TGCGCCAGCAGCCCCCAGACAGGGGATAATTCACCCCTCCACTTT
cdr3_aa: CASSPQTGDNSPLHF

v_call: TRBV29-1
clone_size: NA
j_call: TRBJ1-3
d_call: NA
cdr3_length: 13
cdr3_nt: TGCAGCGTTGTCTTGCTTTCTGGAAACACCATATATTTT
cdr3_aa: CSVVLLSGNTIYF

v_call: TRBV7-3
clone_size: NA
j_call: TRBJ1-4
d_call: TRBD1
cdr3_length: 16
cdr3_nt: TGTGCCAGCAGCCACACAATGACAGGGGTTGTGGAAAAACTGTTTTTT
cdr3_aa: CASSHTMTGVVEKLFF

v_call: TRBV2
clone_size: NA
j_call: TRBJ2-1
d_call: TRBD2
cdr3_length: 15
cdr3_nt: TGTGCCAGCAGCTGGGACTACAAAGCCTACAATGAGCAGTTCTTC
cdr3_aa: CASSWDYKAYNEQFF

v_call: TRBV6-5
clone_size: few
j_call: TRBJ2-7
d_call: NA
cdr3_length: 13
cdr3_nt: TGTGCCAGCAGGCCGGGACTTGTCTACGAGCAGTACTTC
cdr3_aa: CASRPGLVYEQYF

v_call: TRBV5-6
clone_size: NA
j_call: TRBJ1-1
d_call: TRBD1
cdr3_length: 14
cdr3_nt: TGTGCCAGCAGAGAAAGGGGGCTGAACACTGAAGCTTTCTTT
cdr3_aa: CASRERGLNTEAFF

v_call: TRBV4-1
clone_size: NA
j_call: TRBJ1-5
d_call: NA
cdr3_length: 15
cdr3_nt: TGTGCCAGCAGCCAAGAGCGGGGACACTATCAGCCCCAGCATTTT
cdr3_aa: CASSQERGHYQPQHF

v_call: TRBV9
clone_size: NA
j_call: TRBJ1-1
d_call: TRBD1
cdr3_length: 18
cdr3_nt: TGTGCCAGCAGCGCGTACACCGGGACAGGGCCTTTGAACACTGAAGCTTTCTTT
cdr3_aa: CASSAYTGTGPLNTEAFF

v_call: TRBV5-1
clone_size: once
j_call: TRBJ1-3
d_call: TRBD1
cdr3_length: 15
cdr3_nt: TGCGCCAGCACCCTCGACAGGGAGGCCGGAAACACCATATATTTT
cdr3_aa: CASTLDREAGNTIYF

v_call: TRBV11-2
clone_size: NA
j_call: TRBJ2-2
d_call: NA
cdr3_length: 15
cdr3_nt: TGTGCCAGCAGCTTATATAGGGAGAACACCGGGGAGCTGTTTTTT
cdr3_aa: CASSLYRENTGELFF

v_call: TRBV5-4
clone_size: NA
j_call: TRBJ2-1
d_call: TRBD2
cdr3_length: 16
cdr3_nt: TGTGCCAGCAGCTTTTTAGCTAGCGGGGACTACAATGAGCAGTTCTTC
cdr3_aa: CASSFLASGDYNEQFF

v_call: TRBV13
clone_size: NA
j_call: TRBJ1-3
d_call: NA
cdr3_length: 14
cdr3_nt: TGTGCCAGCAGCTTATGGACGGGGGGAAACACCATATATTTT
cdr3_aa: CASSLWTGGNTIYF

v_call: TRBV4-2
clone_size: NA
j_call: TRBJ1-5
d_call: NA
cdr3_length: 13
cdr3_nt: TGTGCCAGCAGCCAAGATTTAGGTCAGCCCCAGCATTTT
cdr3_aa: CASSQDLGQPQHF

v_call: TRBV11-2
clone_size: once
j_call: TRBJ2-2
d_call: NA
cdr3_length: 15
cdr3_nt: TGTGCCAGCAGCGCAGGGGCTTTAAACACCGGGGAGCTGTTTTTT
cdr3_aa: CASSAGALNTGELFF

v_call: TRBV5-4
clone_size: NA
j_call: TRBJ1-6
d_call: NA
cdr3_length: 14
cdr3_nt: TGTGCCAGCAGCTTGGTACAGGCGGGGTCACCCCTCCACTTT
cdr3_aa: CASSLVQAGSPLHF

v_call: TRBV5-1
clone_size: once
j_call: TRBJ2-7
d_call: NA
cdr3_length: 14
cdr3_nt: TGCGCCAGCAGCTTGACTAGAACCCACTACGAGCAGTACTTC
cdr3_aa: CASSLTRTHYEQYF

v_call: TRBV6-1
clone_size: NA
j_call: TRBJ1-1
d_call: NA
cdr3_length: 13
cdr3_nt: TGTGCCAGCAGCCAAAGGGTGAACACTGAAGCTTTCTTT
cdr3_aa: CASSQRVNTEAFF

v_call: TRBV10-3
clone_size: NA
j_call: TRBJ2-2
d_call: NA
cdr3_length: 14
cdr3_nt: TGTGCCATCAGCGGGCTTCCGAACACCGGGGAGCTGTTTTTT
cdr3_aa: CAISGLPNTGELFF

v_call: TRBV7-7
clone_size: NA
j_call: TRBJ2-3
d_call: TRBD1
cdr3_length: 15
cdr3_nt: TGTGCCAGCAGCACCGGGACAGGGCCCACAGATACGCAGTATTTT
cdr3_aa: CASSTGTGPTDTQYF

v_call: TRBV29-1
clone_size: NA
j_call: TRBJ2-3
d_call: NA
cdr3_length: 11
cdr3_nt: TGCAGCGTTTTGCGCGCAGATACGCAGTATTTT
cdr3_aa: CSVLRADTQYF

v_call: TRBV11-2
clone_size: NA
j_call: TRBJ1-5
d_call: NA
cdr3_length: 14
cdr3_nt: TGTGCCAGCAGCTTGGGCGGCAGCAATCAGCCCCAGCATTTT
cdr3_aa: CASSLGGSNQPQHF

v_call: TRBV6-1
clone_size: NA
j_call: TRBJ2-3
d_call: NA
cdr3_length: 12
cdr3_nt: TGTGCCAGCAGTGACTTAGCCGGTGCGCAGTATTTT
cdr3_aa: CASSDLAGAQYF

v_call: TRBV7-9
clone_size: NA
j_call: TRBJ1-1
d_call: TRBD1
cdr3_length: 16
cdr3_nt: TGTGCCAGCAGCCCCCCGACAGGGGGAATGAACACTGAAGCTTTCTTT
cdr3_aa: CASSPPTGGMNTEAFF

v_call: TRBV28
clone_size: NA
j_call: TRBJ2-3
d_call: NA
cdr3_length: 15
cdr3_nt: TGTGCCAGCAGTTTATTCCCCGGACGGCAAGATACGCAGTATTTT
cdr3_aa: CASSLFPGRQDTQYF

v_call: TRBV28
clone_size: NA
j_call: TRBJ2-7
d_call: TRBD2
cdr3_length: 17
cdr3_nt: TGTGCCAGCAGTTTCCCCGGGGCTAGCGGGAGGTTCTACGAGCAGTACTTC
cdr3_aa: CASSFPGASGRFYEQYF

v_call: TRBV9
clone_size: NA
j_call: TRBJ2-4
d_call: NA
cdr3_length: 16
cdr3_nt: TGTGCCAGCAGCGTTCATGGAGGGCTAGCCAAAAACATTCAGTACTTC
cdr3_aa: CASSVHGGLAKNIQYF

v_call: TRBV4-1
clone_size: few
j_call: TRBJ1-4
d_call: NA
cdr3_length: 15
cdr3_nt: TGCGCCAGCAGTCCTGACGGCGCAACTAATGAAAAACTGTTTTTT
cdr3_aa: CASSPDGATNEKLFF

v_call: TRBV5-4
clone_size: NA
j_call: TRBJ2-7
d_call: TRBD1
cdr3_length: 15
cdr3_nt: TGTGCCAGCAGCCCTGGTGACAGGGGAGGCTACGAGCAGTACTTC
cdr3_aa: CASSPGDRGGYEQYF

v_call: TRBV9
clone_size: NA
j_call: TRBJ1-5
d_call: TRBD1
cdr3_length: 16
cdr3_nt: TGTGCCAGCAGCGCAAGGGAAGAGGGGGCGGGCCAGCCCCAGCATTTT
cdr3_aa: CASSAREEGAGQPQHF

v_call: TRBV6-1
clone_size: NA
j_call: TRBJ2-7
d_call: NA
cdr3_length: 13
cdr3_nt: TGTGCCAGCAGTGAAGTACCCTCGGGCGAGCAGTACTTC
cdr3_aa: CASSEVPSGEQYF

v_call: TRBV5-1
clone_size: NA
j_call: TRBJ1-2
d_call: NA
cdr3_length: 14
cdr3_nt: TGCGCCAGCAGCTTGGAAGGGGGTAGAGATGGCTACACCTTC
cdr3_aa: CASSLEGGRDGYTF

v_call: TRBV19
clone_size: NA
j_call: TRBJ1-1
d_call: NA
cdr3_length: 14
cdr3_nt: TGTGCCAGTAGTATAGTAGGGCAGCCACGGCAGGCTTTCTTT
cdr3_aa: CASSIVGQPRQAFF

v_call: TRBV7-9
clone_size: NA
j_call: TRBJ1-3
d_call: NA
cdr3_length: 15
cdr3_nt: TGTGCCAGCAGCTTAGCGGGGGCGCAAGGAAACACCATATATTTT
cdr3_aa: CASSLAGAQGNTIYF

v_call: TRBV6-1
clone_size: NA
j_call: TRBJ2-4
d_call: NA
cdr3_length: 15
cdr3_nt: TGTGCCAGCAGTGAATGGGCAGGACTCAAAAACATTCAGTACTTC
cdr3_aa: CASSEWAGLKNIQYF

v_call: TRBV12-5
clone_size: NA
j_call: TRBJ2-1
d_call: NA
cdr3_length: 15
cdr3_nt: TGTGCTAGTGGTTTGGTGGGATCCCCGGACAGTGAGCAGTTCTTC
cdr3_aa: CASGLVGSPDSEQFF